This TCR beta chain comes out of a study of blood T cells in healthy people across ages. Notes on this clonotype: Its target is not known.

CDR1 is SGHVS, CDR2 FNYEAQ, per germline. Trimming shortened V by 4 bases and J by 2 bases, and 15 bases separated the two germline ends. CDR3 length equals 15 residues. General observations from the study: Older individuals had lower TCR beta diversity per million T cells (the decline was roughly linear).

PCR was performed a second time for about 7 to 11 cycles using a sample-barcoded 5' primer and a J-beta primer mix. A single record per CDR3 protein comes from TCRdb applying MiXCR to the 5' RACE reads. The sample lists 780,000 or so distinct CDR3 sequences; less than 70% were seen once. The rearrangement joins TRBV7-6 to TRBJ2-7, with D hard to call. This TCR was recovered from an elderly man in good health. Sequenced sample: blood. CDR3 residues: CASSSHSDGPYEQYF. CDR3 DNA: TGTGCCAGCAGCTCCCACTCGGACGGTCCCTACGAGCAGTACTTC.